This paragraph reports one TCR beta chain. This CDR3 has 14 amino acids. V lost 7 bases and J lost 0, with 15 bases in between. Germline values: CDR1 SQVTM, CDR2 ANQGSEA. This entry belongs to a study of blood T cell repertoires in COVID-19. Study at large: The United States, Italy and Spain provided the acute and convalescent COVID-19 samples. Sample material is recorded as cDNA or gDNA derived from T cells, B-cell-depleted T cells, or PBMCs.

Sequencing used immunoSEQ multiplex PCR; TCRdb keeps in-frame clones, though not all of them. The sample consists of 100,000 to 150,000 clones, about 89% of them appearing once. The clonotype originates from a man in his sixties with COVID-19, enrolled during active disease. The chain combines TRBV29-1 with TRBJ1-2; D might be TRBD1 (6 bases). Sequencing used peripheral blood. The CDR3 nucleotides read TGCAGCGCGGTGGGAAGGACAGCTAACTATGGCTACACCTTC. It encodes CSAVGRTANYGYTF.